The present entry profiles one T cell receptor beta chain with its context. Its antigen is still unknown. The germline V gene has CDR1 SGHAT and CDR2 FQNNGV. There are 16 residues in the CDR3. The ends lost 1 base at V and 4 bases at J; junction bases unmatched: 3. The PCR made use of 60 Vbeta and 13 Jbeta primers. The assay was immunoSEQ multiplex PCR, and TCRdb's table has in-frame clones only and misses some. This sample has 150,000 to 200,000 clones; 80% to 90% occur once, and the top ten carry about a tenth. The record originates from a study of cytomegalovirus exposure and HLA in healthy donors. Study outcomes and limitations: Later, an analysis found that common viral pathogens appeared to be linked with several of the most significant clusters. Cytomegalovirus association was assigned to 170 or so TCR beta chains.

This clonotype was sampled from a man aged 18 to 35 in good health and CMV-seropositive. The chain carries TRBV11-2 and TRBJ2-5; 13 nucleotides match TRBD2. Sample: PBMCs. DNA of the CDR3: TGTGCCAGCAGCTTAGGGACTAGCGGGGGCCGAGAGACCCAGTACTTC. Protein sequence: CASSLGTSGGRETQYF. Full variable domain (outside the CDR3, taken from reference TRBV11-2 and TRBJ2-5): EAGVAQSPRYKIIEKRQSVAFWCNPISGHATLYWYQQILGQGPKLLIQFQNNGVVDDSQLPKDRFSAERLKGVDSTLKIQPAKLEDSAVYLCASSLGTSGGRETQYFGPGTRLLVL.